Below, one T cell receptor beta chain is given with its context. Its specificity is not known. This entry comes from a study of cytomegalovirus exposure and HLA in healthy donors. Findings and limits, study-wide: Sequencing likely produced, as an artifact, a cluster of highly shared sequence variants. An Asian-associated ancestry cluster reportedly showed fewer N-insertions than the roughly 670-donor mean in a later analysis. Earlier analysis looked at TCR beta V segments, and most were productive about 90% or about 30% of the time. According to the study, 160 or so TCR beta chains were cytomegalovirus-associated.

Germline CDR1 and CDR2: ENHRY and SYGVKD. The germline V and J ends were trimmed by 10 bases and 7 bases, with 16 bases remaining between them. The CDR3 runs to 13 residues. 60 Vbeta and 13 Jbeta primers were used in PCR. Libraries were prepared by immunoSEQ multiplex PCR; TCRdb keeps only in-frame clonotypes and omits some of them. The sample shows over 250,000 clones, about nine tenths of them seen only once. The chain is built from TRBV10-3 and TRBJ1-4; perhaps TRBD1 as D (5 bases). The sequence derives from a middle-aged man in good health and CMV-seropositive. What was sequenced was PBMCs. The chain's CDR3 is CATSWGDREKLFF. Here the CDR3 DNA reads TGTGCCACCTCATGGGGGGACCGTGAAAAACTGTTTTTT.